Following are 11 T cell receptor beta chains from one sample sequenced in a study of cytomegalovirus exposure and HLA in healthy donors. Assay: immunoSEQ multiplex PCR; the TCRdb copy retains only in-frame clones and omits some. Of more than 200,000 clones listed, 90% are singletons. Sequences were obtained from PBMCs. The receptors derive from a woman younger than 45 in good health and CMV-seronegative.

This clone was seen a few times. This chain uses TRBV7-8 with TRBJ2-7; 7 bases map to TRBD1. The CDR3 consists of 13 residues. The V segment lost 3 bases and the J segment 2 bases; nucleotides outside the gene matches: 1. Germline V gene sequence: CDR1 SGHVS, CDR2 FQNEAQ. This CDR3 is CASSFDRAYEQYF. The CDR3 nucleotides read TGTGCCAGCAGCTTTGACAGGGCCTACGAGCAGTACTTC.

The chain is built from TRBV6-1 and TRBJ2-5; 11 bases are shared with TRBD2. The CDR3 extends over 16 amino acids. Germline V gene sequence: CDR1 MNHNS, CDR2 SASEGT. V lost 3 bases and J lost 3; bases outside the gene matches: 6. In DNA form, the CDR3 reads TGTGCCAGCAGTGAGGTAGCGGGAGGGCCGGAAGAGACCCAGTACTTC. It is translated as CASSEVAGGPEETQYF.

This clone was seen only once. The genes are TRBV10-3 and TRBJ2-7; a weak D match, TRBD1 (6 bases). The V and J ends lost 6 bases and 1 base respectively, with 13 bases between them. Germline CDR1 reads ENHRY; CDR2 reads SYGVKD. CDR3 length: 14 residues. This CDR3 reads CAIRDQGRSYEQYF. CDR3 DNA sequence: TGTGCCATCAGAGACCAGGGGCGATCCTACGAGCAGTACTTC.

The chain recombines TRBV9 with TRBJ2-1; no definite D call. Germline V gene data show CDR1 as SGDLS and CDR2 as YYNGEE. There are 15 residues in the CDR3. V was pared by 3 bases and J by 4 bases, with 14 bases between. In DNA, the CDR3 is TGTGCCAGCAGCGCGCGGCCCGTAACTTACAATGAGCAGTTCTTC. Its protein is CASSARPVTYNEQFF.

This sequence joins TRBV11-2 and TRBJ2-3; D gene uncertain. V was shortened by 1 base and J by 4 bases, with 12 bases between the two germline ends. The CDR3 runs 15 residues. CDR1 and CDR2 from the germline V gene are SGHAT and FQNNGV. The CDR3 reads CASSLGRSSPDTQYF. The CDR3, as DNA: TGTGCCAGCAGCTTAGGTCGGTCCTCTCCAGATACGCAGTATTTT.

The chain employs TRBV14 and TRBJ2-5; possible D gene TRBD2, 5 bases. V lost 0 bases to trimming and J lost 5 bases, with 10 bases between them. CDR3 length equals 14 residues. CDR1 SGHDN and CDR2 FVKESK come from the germline V gene. The CDR3 loop reads CASSQEQPGETQYF. Here the CDR3 DNA reads TGTGCCAGCAGCCAAGAGCAGCCGGGGGAGACCCAGTACTTC.

The chain is built from TRBV27 and TRBJ2-7; 8 bases match TRBD1. From germline, CDR1 is MNHEY and CDR2 SMNVEV (reference sequence). This CDR3 has 15 amino acids. V was pared by 2 bases and J by 0 bases, with 3 bases of the junction left unmatched. CDR3 DNA: TGTGCCAGCAGTTTAGCCGGGACAGGCTCCTACGAGCAGTACTTC. Translating it yields CASSLAGTGSYEQYF.

This clone was found once. V is TRBV9 and J is TRBJ2-3; D is unclear. Germline lookup yields CDR1 SGDLS and CDR2 YYNGEE. The CDR3 has 16 residues. The V end lost 2 bases, the J end lost 6 bases, and 19 bases lay between the germline ends. CDR3 sequence (DNA): TGTGCCAGCAGCGTTTCCCCGACACCTACCTCCGATACGCAGTATTTT. This gives the protein CASSVSPTPTSDTQYF.

The V and J genes are TRBV29-1 and TRBJ2-7; 9 nucleotides agree with TRBD1. The junction had 7 bases not matched to a gene; V was cut back by 5 bases and J by 5 bases. The CDR3 length is 13 residues. CDR1 SQVTM and CDR2 ANQGSEA come from the germline V gene. The CDR3 loop is CSVPGQGVHEQYF. The CDR3 DNA is TGCAGCGTTCCGGGACAGGGTGTCCACGAGCAGTACTTC.

The V call is TRBV6-1, the J call TRBJ1-2; tentative D call: TRBD1 (5 bases). Trimming cost V 8 bases and J 4 bases, with 17 bases left between them. This CDR3 has 14 residues. CDR1 is MNHNS, CDR2 SASEGT, per germline. The CDR3 DNA reads as TGTGCCAGCTTCGGGCAGGGAATAGTCTATGGCTACACCTTC. Translation gives CASFGQGIVYGYTF.

The genes are TRBV29-1 and TRBJ2-6; D not resolved. Germline V gene sequence: CDR1 SQVTM, CDR2 ANQGSEA. This CDR3 is 16 amino acids long. V was pared by 5 bases and J by 0 bases, with 14 bases between. The CDR3 spells CSVNLGPGSGANVLTF. The CDR3, as DNA: TGCAGCGTTAATCTCGGACCCGGCTCTGGGGCCAACGTCCTGACTTTC.